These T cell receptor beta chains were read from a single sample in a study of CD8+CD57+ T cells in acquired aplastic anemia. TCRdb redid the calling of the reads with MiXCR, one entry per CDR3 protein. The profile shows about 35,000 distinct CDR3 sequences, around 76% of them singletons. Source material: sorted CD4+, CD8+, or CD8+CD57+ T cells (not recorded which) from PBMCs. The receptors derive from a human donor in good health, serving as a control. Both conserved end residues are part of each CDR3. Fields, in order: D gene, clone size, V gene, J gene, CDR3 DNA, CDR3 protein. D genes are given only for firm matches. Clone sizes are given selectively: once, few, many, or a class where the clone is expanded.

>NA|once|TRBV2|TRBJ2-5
TGTGCCATCAGTGGGGGGAGACAGGGACAAGAGACCCAGTACTTC
CAISGGRQGQETQYF
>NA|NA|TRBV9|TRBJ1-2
TGTGCCAGCAGCGTAGCTGGGCAGAACTATGGCTACACCTTC
CASSVAGQNYGYTF
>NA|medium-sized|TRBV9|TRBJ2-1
TGTGCCAGCAGCGCACGCCTCGGGAGTGAGCAGTTCTTC
CASSARLGSEQFF
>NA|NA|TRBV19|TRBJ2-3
TGTGCCAGTAGTATACAGGGTGGGGAGTCGCAGTATTTT
CASSIQGGESQYF
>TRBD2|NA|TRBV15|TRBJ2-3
TGTGCCACCAGCAGTGCGGCGGGGGGGGCAGATACGCAGTATTTT
CATSSAAGGADTQYF
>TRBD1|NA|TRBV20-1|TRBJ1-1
TGCAGTGCTGAAATACAGGGGGCACTGGCTGAAGCTTTCTTT
CSAEIQGALAEAFF
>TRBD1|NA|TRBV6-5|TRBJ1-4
TGTGCCAGCAGTTACCGGTCGGGACAGCGTGTTGAAAAACTGTTTTTT
CASSYRSGQRVEKLFF
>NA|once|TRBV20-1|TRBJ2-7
TGCAGTGCTAGAGGCACTCCTAACGAGCAGTACTTC
CSARGTPNEQYF
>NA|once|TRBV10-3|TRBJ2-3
TGTGCCATCAGTGAGTCGAGGGGGGGCCTAAGAGATACGCAGTATTTT
CAISESRGGLRDTQYF
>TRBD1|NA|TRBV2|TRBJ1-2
TGTGCCAGCAGTGAGGGTAGGAACAGGGGATTCTATGGCTACACCTTC
CASSEGRNRGFYGYTF
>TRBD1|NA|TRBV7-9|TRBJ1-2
TGTGCCAGCGGCCGACAGGGCGAACATGGCTACACCTTC
CASGRQGEHGYTF
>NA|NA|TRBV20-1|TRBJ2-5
TGCAGTGCTAGAGATTGGCAGGGGCAAGAGACCCAGTACTTC
CSARDWQGQETQYF
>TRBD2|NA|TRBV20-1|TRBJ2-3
TGCAGTGCTAGAGCCTTGACTAGCGCAACCACAGATACGCAGTATTTT
CSARALTSATTDTQYF
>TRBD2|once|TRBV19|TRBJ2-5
TGTGCCAGTAGTATAGACGGGGGGACCCGGGGGACCCAGTACTTC
CASSIDGGTRGTQYF
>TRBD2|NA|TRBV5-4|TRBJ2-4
TGTGCCAGCAGCTGGAGCGGGACAGCCAAAAACATTCAGTACTTC
CASSWSGTAKNIQYF
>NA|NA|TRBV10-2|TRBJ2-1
TGCGCCAGCAGTCTGGGGGTTACCTACAATGAGCAGTTCTTC
CASSLGVTYNEQFF
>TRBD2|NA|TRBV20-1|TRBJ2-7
TGCAGTGCTAGAGACGGGTCGGCGGGAGTTAGCGAGCAGTACTTC
CSARDGSAGVSEQYF
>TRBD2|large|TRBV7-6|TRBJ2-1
TGTGCCAGCAGCTTCGAACTAGCGGCCTATGAGCAGTTCTTC
CASSFELAAYEQFF
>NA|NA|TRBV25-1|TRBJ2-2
TGTGCCACCGCTCGGGGGACGAACACCGGGGAGCTGTTTTTT
CATARGTNTGELFF
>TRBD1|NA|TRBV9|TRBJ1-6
TGTGCCAGCAGCCCTCGGACAGGGGGAAATTCACCCCTCCACTTT
CASSPRTGGNSPLHF
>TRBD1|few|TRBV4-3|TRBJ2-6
TGCGCCAGCAGCCAAGGGGCAGGGGGCTCTGGGGCCAACGTCCTGACTTTC
CASSQGAGGSGANVLTF
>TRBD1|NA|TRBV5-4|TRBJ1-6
TGTGCCAGCAGCCTTCCAGGGGGCCAGTCACCCCTCCACTTT
CASSLPGGQSPLHF
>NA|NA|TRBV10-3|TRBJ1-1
TGTGCCACCCGGACCGATACCGTTACTGAAGCTTTCTTT
CATRTDTVTEAFF
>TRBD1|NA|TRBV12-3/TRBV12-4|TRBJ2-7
TGTGCCATCGCACAGGGGATCTACGAGCAGTACTTC
CAIAQGIYEQYF
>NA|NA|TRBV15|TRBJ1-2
TGTGCCACCAGGGAAGGCTATGGCTACACCTTC
CATREGYGYTF
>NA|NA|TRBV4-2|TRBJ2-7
TGTGCCAGCAGCCAAGGTGAGAGTAACTCCTACGAGCAGTACTTC
CASSQGESNSYEQYF
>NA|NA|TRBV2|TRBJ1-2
TGTGCCAGCAGTGAAATGGCAAGATATGGCTACACCTTC
CASSEMARYGYTF
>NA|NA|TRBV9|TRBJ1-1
TGTGCCAGCAGCATGAACACGAACACTGAAGCTTTCTTT
CASSMNTNTEAFF
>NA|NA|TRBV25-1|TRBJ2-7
TGTGCCAGCAGTGGTAGGGGGAGCTACGAGCAGTACTTC
CASSGRGSYEQYF
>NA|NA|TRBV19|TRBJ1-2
TGTGCCAGTAGGTGGGGCAGCTATGGCTACACCTTC
CASRWGSYGYTF
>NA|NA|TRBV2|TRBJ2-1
TGTGCCATCACTACGAGCGATGCCGGTCTGAATGAGCAGTTCTTC
CAITTSDAGLNEQFF